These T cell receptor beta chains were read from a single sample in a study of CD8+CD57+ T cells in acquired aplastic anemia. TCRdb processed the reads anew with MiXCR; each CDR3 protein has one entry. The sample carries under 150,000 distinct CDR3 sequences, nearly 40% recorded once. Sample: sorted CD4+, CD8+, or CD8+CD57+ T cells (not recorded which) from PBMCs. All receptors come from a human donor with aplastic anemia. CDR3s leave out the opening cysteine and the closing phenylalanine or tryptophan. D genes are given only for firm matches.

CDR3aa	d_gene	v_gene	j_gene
ASSLVPGEAF	NA	TRBV7-2	TRBJ1-1
ASSLRQGSPNEQF	NA	TRBV5-1	TRBJ2-1
ASSRPPCEQY	NA	TRBV19	TRBJ2-7
ASRRGSEQY	NA	TRBV2	TRBJ2-7
ASRGGGYT	NA	TRBV12-3/TRBV12-4	TRBJ1-2
ASSEAHLNTEAF	NA	TRBV6-1	TRBJ1-1
ASSFGQNYGYT	NA	TRBV7-2	TRBJ1-2
ASSSTPGAGELF	NA	TRBV5-1	TRBJ2-2
ASSPRTDSGNEKLF	NA	TRBV11-1	TRBJ1-4
ASSLLYSPLH	NA	TRBV2	TRBJ1-6
ASSVAGTDTQY	TRBD2	TRBV25-1	TRBJ2-3
ASSDYGREGNT	NA	TRBV10-1	TRBJ1-2
ASSPKTGYGYT	TRBD1	TRBV7-8	TRBJ1-2
ASSYSIPQGSEKLF	TRBD1	TRBV6-5	TRBJ1-4
ASSTGAGIEQY	NA	TRBV19	TRBJ2-7
ASSPGGGSSYEQY	TRBD2	TRBV5-4	TRBJ2-7
ASSLRHQKETQY	NA	TRBV5-6	TRBJ2-5
ASSSNSDGSYEQY	NA	TRBV11-1	TRBJ2-7
ASSFKGAGNTIY	NA	TRBV5-4	TRBJ1-3
SALSLRYT	NA	TRBV20-1	TRBJ1-2
SARAVVNTEAF	NA	TRBV20-1	TRBJ1-1
ASRDSQLSPLH	NA	TRBV2	TRBJ1-6
ASNWDPRDTQY	NA	TRBV12-3/TRBV12-4	TRBJ2-3
ASSMSSNEQF	NA	TRBV19	TRBJ2-1
ASSQDGRGPYNEQF	NA	TRBV14	TRBJ2-1
ASSSSPSSYEQY	NA	TRBV7-9	TRBJ2-7